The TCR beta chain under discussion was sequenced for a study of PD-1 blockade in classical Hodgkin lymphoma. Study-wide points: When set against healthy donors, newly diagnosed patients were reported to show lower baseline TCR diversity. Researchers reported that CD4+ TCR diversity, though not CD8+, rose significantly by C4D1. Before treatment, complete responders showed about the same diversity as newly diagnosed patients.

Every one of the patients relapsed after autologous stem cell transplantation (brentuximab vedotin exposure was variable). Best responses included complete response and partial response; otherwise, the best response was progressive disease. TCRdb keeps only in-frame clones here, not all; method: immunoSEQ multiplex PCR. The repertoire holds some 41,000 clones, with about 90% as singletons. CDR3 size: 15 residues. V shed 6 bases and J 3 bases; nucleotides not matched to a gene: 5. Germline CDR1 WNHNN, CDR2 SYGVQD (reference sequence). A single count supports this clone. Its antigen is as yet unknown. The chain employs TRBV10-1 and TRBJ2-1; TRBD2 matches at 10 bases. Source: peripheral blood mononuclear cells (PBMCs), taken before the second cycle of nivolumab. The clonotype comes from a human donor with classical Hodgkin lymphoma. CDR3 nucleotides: TGCGCCAGCAGCCCCATAGCGGGAGGCTACAATGAGCAGTTCTTC. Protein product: CASSPIAGGYNEQFF.